The present TCR beta chain was sequenced within a study of T cell repertoires in cytomegalovirus infection. In the study overall: Evidence of both CMV infection and a matching HLA type came from public TCR beta signatures. General study points: Carriers of CMV and the relevant HLA type were discriminated by public TCR beta frequency. CMV-specific HLA-C-restricted TCR beta clonotypes dominated the ex vivo response.

To note about this clonotype: Its antigen remains unknown.

Trimming stripped 3 bases from V and 4 bases from J, with 12 bases between. The CDR3 consists of 14 residues. Germline lookup yields CDR1 MNHEY and CDR2 SMNVEV (reference sequence). TCRdb used MiXCR to reprocess the reads, holding one entry per CDR3 protein. The sample carries some 280,000 distinct CDR3 sequences, around 15% recorded once. The sequence came from a human donor in good health (CMV status not recorded). Some clones in this sample may be carry-over from other donors' samples. Sequences were obtained from PBMCs. This chain joins TRBV27 and TRBJ1-1, with TRBD1 as a possible D gene (6 bases). The CDR3 spells CASSFRGVVTEAFF. CDR3 coding DNA: TGTGCCAGCAGTTTCAGGGGAGTGGTCACTGAAGCTTTCTTT.